This record concerns one TCR beta chain sequence. No antigen is known for it. It was with a sample-barcoded 5' primer and a J-beta primer mix that a second PCR of about 6 to 11 cycles was run. Sequencing of every sample gave 2.5 million or more CDR3-containing paired-end reads. TCRdb analysed the 5' RACE reads with MiXCR anew, one entry per CDR3 protein. The table has 1,300,000 or so distinct CDR3 sequences, approximately 59% seen once; the top ten hold 5.5% to 8%. These data are taken from a study of blood T cells in healthy people across ages. Healthy Russian Caucasian donors spanned ages about 6 to 95 years. For every donor, a draw yielded roughly 9.3 milliliters of peripheral blood. V lost 3 bases to trimming and J lost 6 bases; unmatched junction nucleotides: 8. Germline V gene data show CDR1 as MGHRA and CDR2 as YSYEKL. The CDR3 runs 15 residues. The study, taken as a whole, reports: Naive CD4+ cell counts and diversity both ran higher in long-lived than in aged donors.

This receptor was taken from a man aged 18 to 30 in good health. This sequence joins TRBV4-1 and TRBJ2-3; 8 positions agree with TRBD1. The sequenced sample was blood. CDR3 amino acids: CASSHDGTGTDTQYF. CDR3 bases: TGCGCCAGCAGCCACGACGGGACAGGAACTGATACGCAGTATTTT.